The 5 T cell receptor beta chains below come from one sample, sequenced in a study of T cell responses to AZD1222 COVID-19 vaccine. Using immunoSEQ multiplex PCR, the repertoire was profiled, and TCRdb retains in-frame clones only, with some absent. Here the sample spans more than 95,000 clones, around 87% being singletons. The source was peripheral blood, collected on day 0 of AZD1222 vaccination. These receptors all come from an adult in good health.

The chain links TRBV9 to TRBJ2-3, with D perhaps matching TRBD1 (7 bases). The CDR3 sequence is 17 residues long. Germline loops: CDR1 SGDLS, CDR2 YYNGEE. The ends were cut back, 0 bases at V and 4 bases at J, with 18 bases in the middle. The CDR3 loop is CASSVGEEGAVSDTQYF. In DNA form, the CDR3 reads TGTGCCAGCAGCGTAGGAGAGGAGGGGGCAGTATCAGATACGCAGTATTTT.

The chain uses TRBV18 and TRBJ1-2, with D possibly matching TRBD1 (6 bases). Trimming shortened V by 2 bases and J by 2 bases, and 6 bases separated the two germline ends. The CDR3 extends over 13 amino acids. Germline CDR1 is KGHSH and CDR2 is LQKENI. The CDR3 loop reads CASSPGGNYGYTF. CDR3 nucleotides: TGTGCCAGCTCACCAGGGGGCAACTATGGCTACACCTTC.

The J gene is TRBJ1-1, the V gene TRBV19; unclear D gene. Trimming took 7 bases from V and 4 from J, leaving 19 bases between them. This CDR3 comprises 15 residues. Looked up from germline, CDR1 is LNHDA and CDR2 is SQIVND (reference sequence). Here the CDR3 DNA reads TGTGCCAGTACCACCCCCACCGGGGTGAGCACTGAAGCTTTCTTT. Its protein product is CASTTPTGVSTEAFF.

J is TRBJ2-3 and V is TRBV28; perhaps TRBD1 as D (5 bases). From germline, CDR1 is MDHEN and CDR2 SYDVKM. Trimming shortened V by 3 bases and J by 1 base, and 11 bases separated the two germline ends. CDR3 length: 15 residues. The CDR3 sequence: CASSLSGHGTDTQYF. In DNA form, the CDR3 reads TGTGCCAGCAGTTTGAGTGGACACGGCACAGATACGCAGTATTTT.

The chain uses TRBV2 and TRBJ1-4; no firm D call. This CDR3 is built from 13 residues. Germline CDR1 and CDR2: SNHLY and FYNNEI. V lost 7 bases and J lost 2, with 8 bases in between. The CDR3 nucleotides are TGTGCCAGCACTGGTCAGACTAATGAAAAACTGTTTTTT. Encoded protein: CASTGQTNEKLFF.